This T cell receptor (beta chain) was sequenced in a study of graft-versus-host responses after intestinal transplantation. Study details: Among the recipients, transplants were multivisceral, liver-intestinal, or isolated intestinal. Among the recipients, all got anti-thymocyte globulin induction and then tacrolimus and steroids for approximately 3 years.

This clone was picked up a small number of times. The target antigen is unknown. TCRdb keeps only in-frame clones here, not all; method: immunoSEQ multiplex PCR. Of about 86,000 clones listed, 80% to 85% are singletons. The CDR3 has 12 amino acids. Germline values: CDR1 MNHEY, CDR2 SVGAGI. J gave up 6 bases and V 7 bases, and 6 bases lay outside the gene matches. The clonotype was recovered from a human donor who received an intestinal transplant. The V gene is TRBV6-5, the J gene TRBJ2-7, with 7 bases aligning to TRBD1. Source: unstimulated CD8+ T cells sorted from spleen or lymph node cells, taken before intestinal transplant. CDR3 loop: CASMTGIGEQYF. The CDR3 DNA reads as TGTGCCAGCATGACAGGGATCGGCGAGCAGTACTTC.